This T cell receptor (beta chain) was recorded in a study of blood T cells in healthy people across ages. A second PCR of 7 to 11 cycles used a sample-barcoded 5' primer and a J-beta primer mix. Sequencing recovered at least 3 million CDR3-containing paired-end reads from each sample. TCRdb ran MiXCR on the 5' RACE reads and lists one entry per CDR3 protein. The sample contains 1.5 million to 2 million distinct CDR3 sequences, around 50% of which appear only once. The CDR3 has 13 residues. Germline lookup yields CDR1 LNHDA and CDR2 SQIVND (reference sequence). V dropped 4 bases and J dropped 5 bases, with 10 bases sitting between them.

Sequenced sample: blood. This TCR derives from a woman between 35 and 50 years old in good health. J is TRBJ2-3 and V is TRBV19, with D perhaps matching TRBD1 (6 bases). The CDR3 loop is CASSKGRGDTQYF. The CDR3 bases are TGTGCCAGTAGTAAAGGCAGGGGAGATACGCAGTATTTT. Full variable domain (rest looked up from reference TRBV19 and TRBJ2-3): DGGITQSPKYLFRKEGQNVTLSCEQNLNHDAMYWYRQDPGQGLRLIYYSQIVNDFQKGDIAEGYSVSREKKESFPLTVTSAQKNPTAFYLCASSKGRGDTQYFGPGTRLTVL.